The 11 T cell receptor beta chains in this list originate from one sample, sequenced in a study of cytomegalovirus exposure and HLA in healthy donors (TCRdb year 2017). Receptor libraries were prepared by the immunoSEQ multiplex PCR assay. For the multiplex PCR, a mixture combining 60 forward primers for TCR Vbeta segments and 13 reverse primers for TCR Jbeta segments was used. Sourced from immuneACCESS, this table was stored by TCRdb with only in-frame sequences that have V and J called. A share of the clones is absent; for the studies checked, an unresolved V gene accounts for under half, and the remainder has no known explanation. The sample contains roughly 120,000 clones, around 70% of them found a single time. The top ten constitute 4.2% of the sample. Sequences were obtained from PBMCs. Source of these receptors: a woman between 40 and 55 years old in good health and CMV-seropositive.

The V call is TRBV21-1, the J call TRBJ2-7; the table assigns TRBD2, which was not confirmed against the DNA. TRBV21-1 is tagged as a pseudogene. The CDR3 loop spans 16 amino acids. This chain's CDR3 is CASSKAKRGTTNEQYF. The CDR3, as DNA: TGTGCCAGCAGCAAAGCCAAACGGGGGACCACGAACGAGCAGTACTTC.

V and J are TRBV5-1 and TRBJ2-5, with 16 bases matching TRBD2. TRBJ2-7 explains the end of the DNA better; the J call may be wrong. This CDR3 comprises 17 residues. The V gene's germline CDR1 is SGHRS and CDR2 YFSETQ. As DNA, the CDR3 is TGCGCCAGCAGCCCTCCGGGACTAGCGGGAGGGAGCGGCGAGCAGTACTTC. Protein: CASSPPGLAGGSGEQYF.

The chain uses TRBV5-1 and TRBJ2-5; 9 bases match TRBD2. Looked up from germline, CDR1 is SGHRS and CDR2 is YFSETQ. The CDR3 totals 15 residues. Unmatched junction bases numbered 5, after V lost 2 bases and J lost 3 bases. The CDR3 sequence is CASSFAGGLKETQYF. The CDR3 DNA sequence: TGCGCCAGCAGCTTCGCGGGGGGGCTAAAAGAGACCCAGTACTTC.

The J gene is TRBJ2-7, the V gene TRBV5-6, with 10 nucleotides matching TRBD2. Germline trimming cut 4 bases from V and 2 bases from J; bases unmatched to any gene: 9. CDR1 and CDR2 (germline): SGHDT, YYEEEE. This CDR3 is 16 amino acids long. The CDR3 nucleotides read TGTGCCAGCAGCCCCCAACCTAGCGGGGGACCCTACGAGCAGTACTTC. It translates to CASSPQPSGGPYEQYF. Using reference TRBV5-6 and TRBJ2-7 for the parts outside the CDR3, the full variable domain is DAGVTQSPTHLIKTRGQQVTLRCSPKSGHDTVSWYQQALGQGPQFIFQYYEEEERQRGNFPDRFSGHQFPNYSSELNVNALLLGDSALYLCASSPQPSGGPYEQYFGPGTRLTVT.

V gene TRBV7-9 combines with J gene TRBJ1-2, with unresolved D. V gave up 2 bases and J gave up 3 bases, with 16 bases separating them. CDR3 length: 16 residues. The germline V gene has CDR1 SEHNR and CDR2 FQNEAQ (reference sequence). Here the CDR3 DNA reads TGTGCCAGCAGCTTAACATTGGAGGGCGCGGACTATGGCTACACCTTC. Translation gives CASSLTLEGADYGYTF.

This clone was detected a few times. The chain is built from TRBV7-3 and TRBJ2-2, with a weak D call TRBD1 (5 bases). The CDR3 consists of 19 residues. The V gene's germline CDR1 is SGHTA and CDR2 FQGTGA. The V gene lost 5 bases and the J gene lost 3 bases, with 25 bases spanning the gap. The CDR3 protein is CASSRLGPKSRTDTGELFF. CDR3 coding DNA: TGTGCCAGCAGCCGTCTGGGGCCCAAATCTCGTACCGACACCGGGGAGCTGTTTTTT.

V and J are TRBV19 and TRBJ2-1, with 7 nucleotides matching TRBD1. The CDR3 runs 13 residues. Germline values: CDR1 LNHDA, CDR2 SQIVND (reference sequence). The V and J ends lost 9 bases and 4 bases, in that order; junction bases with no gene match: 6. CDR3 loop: CASGTEIYNEQFF. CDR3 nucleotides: TGTGCCAGCGGGACAGAGATTTACAATGAGCAGTTCTTC.

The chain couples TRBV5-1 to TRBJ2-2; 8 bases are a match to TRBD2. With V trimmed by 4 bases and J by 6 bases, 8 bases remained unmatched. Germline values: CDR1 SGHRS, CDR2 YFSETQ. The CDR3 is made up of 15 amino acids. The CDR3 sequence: CASSPGGGSPGELFF. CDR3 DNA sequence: TGCGCCAGCAGCCCCGGGGGGGGGAGTCCCGGGGAGCTGTTTTTT.

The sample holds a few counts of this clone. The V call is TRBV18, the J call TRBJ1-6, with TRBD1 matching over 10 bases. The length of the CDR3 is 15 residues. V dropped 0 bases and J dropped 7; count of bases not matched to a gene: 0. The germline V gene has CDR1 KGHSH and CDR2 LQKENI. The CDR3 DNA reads TGTGCCAGCTCACCACCGGGACAGGGGAATTCACCCCTCCACTTT. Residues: CASSPPGQGNSPLHF.

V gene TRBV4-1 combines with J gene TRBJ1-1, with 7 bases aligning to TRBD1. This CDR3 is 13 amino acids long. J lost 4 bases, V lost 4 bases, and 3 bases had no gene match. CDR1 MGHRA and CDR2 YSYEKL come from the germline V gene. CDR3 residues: CASSRNRGTEAFF. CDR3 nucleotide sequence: TGCGCCAGCAGCCGGAACAGGGGCACTGAAGCTTTCTTT.

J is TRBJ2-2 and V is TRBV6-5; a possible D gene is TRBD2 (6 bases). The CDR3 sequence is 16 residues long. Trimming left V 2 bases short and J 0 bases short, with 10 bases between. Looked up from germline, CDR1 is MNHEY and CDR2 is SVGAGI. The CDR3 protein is CASSYQGTANTGELFF. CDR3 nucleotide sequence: TGTGCCAGCAGTTACCAAGGGACTGCGAACACCGGGGAGCTGTTTTTT.